These 15 T cell receptor beta chains were all obtained from the same sample, sequenced in a study of cytomegalovirus exposure and HLA in healthy donors. The protocol was immunoSEQ multiplex PCR, while the TCRdb copy is restricted to in-frame clones and leaves out a portion. This sample yields 150,000 to 200,000 clones, of which 96% are seen a single time; about 0.89% belongs to the top ten. Sequenced material: PBMCs. The origin of the receptors is a woman aged 18-29 years in good health and CMV-seronegative.

The chain employs TRBV15 and TRBJ2-7; D possibly corresponds to TRBD2 (5 bases). Trimming took 7 bases from V and 1 from J, leaving 17 bases between them. The CDR3 is 15 amino acids. The germline V gene has CDR1 LNHNV and CDR2 YYDKDF (reference sequence). CDR3 bases: TGTGCCACCACTAACGAGGGATTTGGGTCCTACGAGCAGTACTTC. It translates to CATTNEGFGSYEQYF. Full variable domain (outside the CDR3, taken from reference TRBV15 and TRBJ2-7): DAMVIQNPRYQVTQFGKPVTLSCSQTLNHNVMYWYQQKSSQAPKLLFHYYDKDFNNEADTPDNFQSRRPNTSFCFLDIRSPGLGDTAMYLCATTNEGFGSYEQYFGPGTRLTVT.

The chain is built from TRBV5-1 and TRBJ1-2, with 9 bases aligning to TRBD1. Germline CDR1 is SGHRS and CDR2 is YFSETQ. J gave up 4 bases and V 0 bases, and 19 bases lay outside the gene matches. The CDR3 has 20 amino acids. As DNA, the CDR3 is TGCGCCAGCAGCTTGGGAATCCGGGACAGGGTTACGATTATGGGCTATGGCTACACCTTC. This encodes CASSLGIRDRVTIMGYGYTF. The full variable domain, with the rest looked up from reference TRBV5-1 and TRBJ1-2, is KAGVTQTPRYLIKTRGQQVTLSCSPISGHRSVSWYQQTPGQGLQFLFEYFSETQRNKGNFPGRFSGRQFSNSRSEMNVSTLELGDSALYLCASSLGIRDRVTIMGYGYTFGSGTRLTVV.

This clone was recorded only once. This sequence joins TRBV28 and TRBJ2-1, with 10 bases lining up with TRBD1. Germline V gives CDR1 MDHEN, CDR2 SYDVKM. J gave up 2 bases and V 2 bases, and 3 bases lay outside the gene matches. The CDR3 is 16 amino acids. CDR3 amino acids: CASSLPTGGAYNEQFF. The CDR3 coding sequence is TGTGCCAGCAGTTTACCGACAGGGGGCGCCTACAATGAGCAGTTCTTC.

V is TRBV5-1 and J is TRBJ2-1, with 12 bases that match TRBD2. CDR3 length: 17 residues. V shed 3 bases and J 6 bases; nucleotides not matched to a gene: 10. From germline, CDR1 is SGHRS and CDR2 YFSETQ. CDR3 residues: CASSWMTSGGQFNEQFF. Written as DNA, the CDR3 is TGCGCCAGCAGCTGGATGACTAGCGGGGGACAATTCAATGAGCAGTTCTTC.

The V and J genes are TRBV9 and TRBJ2-1; tentative D call: TRBD2 (7 bases). The CDR3 spans 16 residues. V lost 1 base and J lost 9, with 20 bases in between. Per germline, CDR1 SGDLS and CDR2 YYNGEE. The CDR3 spells CASSVLGGQISAEQFF. The CDR3 nucleotides are TGTGCCAGCAGCGTACTCGGGGGGCAGATTAGCGCTGAGCAGTTCTTC.

The chain recombines TRBV6-6 with TRBJ2-7; D is possibly TRBD1 (5 bases). Germline CDR1 is MNHNY and CDR2 is SVGAGI (reference sequence). The CDR3 extends over 14 amino acids. The V end was cut by 5 bases, the J end by 0 bases, with 11 bases between. This CDR3 reads CASSNRQISYEQYF. In DNA, the CDR3 is TGTGCCAGCAGTAACCGACAGATCTCCTACGAGCAGTACTTC.

The chain joins TRBV2 to TRBJ2-4; 9 bases map to TRBD2. Germline V gene sequence: CDR1 SNHLY, CDR2 FYNNEI. This CDR3 comprises 15 residues. The V segment lost 3 bases and the J segment 7 bases; nucleotides outside the gene matches: 7. CDR3 protein: CASSELAGSNNIQYF. The CDR3 DNA follows: TGTGCCAGCAGTGAGCTAGCGGGGAGTAATAACATTCAGTACTTC.

The chain joins TRBV6-5 to TRBJ2-3; a possible D gene is TRBD1 (7 bases). V was trimmed by 5 bases and J by 5 bases, leaving 17 bases between them. This CDR3 has 15 amino acids. Germline V gene data show CDR1 as MNHEY and CDR2 as SVGAGI. CDR3 sequence reads: CASSPVEGAGDTQYF. The CDR3 bases are TGTGCCAGCAGTCCGGTGGAGGGGGCCGGAGATACGCAGTATTTT.

This clone has a single count. This rearrangement joins TRBV6-1 to TRBJ1-2; 7 bases are a match to TRBD1. The trim removed 6 bases at V and 2 bases at J, leaving 0 bases unmatched. The germline CDR1 and CDR2 sequences are MNHNS and SASEGT. The length of the CDR3 is 12 residues. CDR3 bases: TGTGCCAGCAGGACAGGGAACTATGGCTACACCTTC. It specifies CASRTGNYGYTF.

This rearrangement joins TRBV9 to TRBJ2-5; 14 bases are shared with TRBD2. CDR3 length: 18 amino acids. Germline CDR1 reads SGDLS; CDR2 reads YYNGEE. V lost 0 bases to trimming and J lost 2 bases; unmatched junction nucleotides: 6. This chain's CDR3 is CASSVAPTSGGGQETQYF. DNA of the CDR3: TGTGCCAGCAGCGTAGCGCCGACTAGCGGGGGGGGACAAGAGACCCAGTACTTC.

This clone was observed a single time. This rearrangement joins TRBV10-3 to TRBJ1-2; D is unclear. The CDR3 contains 12 residues. The germline V and J ends were trimmed by 2 bases and 8 bases, with 9 bases remaining between them. The germline V gene encodes CDR1 ENHRY and CDR2 SYGVKD. As DNA, the CDR3 is TGTGCCATCAGTGAGCTCGGGAGCGGCTACACCTTC. Protein sequence: CAISELGSGYTF.

The chain is built from TRBV7-8 and TRBJ2-2; D may be TRBD2 (6 bases). Germline V CDR1 and CDR2: SGHVS, FQNEAQ. Trimming left V 5 bases short and J 3 bases short, with 13 bases between. The CDR3 sequence is 15 residues long. The CDR3 DNA reads TGTGCCAGCAGCAACGCGGGGTTGTACACCGGGGAGCTGTTTTTT. This translates into CASSNAGLYTGELFF.

V gene TRBV5-6 combines with J gene TRBJ2-3; TRBD2 matches 7 bases. V dropped 4 bases and J dropped 3; count of bases not matched to a gene: 11. In germline, CDR1 is SGHDT, CDR2 YYEEEE. This CDR3 region has 16 residues. CDR3 sequence (DNA): TGTGCCAGCAGCAGGGCTCCGGGGGGTGGTACAGATACGCAGTATTTT. It translates to CASSRAPGGGTDTQYF.

This clone was detected once. The rearrangement links TRBV19 to TRBJ2-3; D might be TRBD2 (5 bases). The V gene lost 3 bases and the J gene lost 0 bases, with 10 bases spanning the gap. CDR1 and CDR2 from the germline V gene are LNHDA and SQIVND (reference sequence). The CDR3 runs 15 residues. CDR3 protein: CASSIGVGSTDTQYF. The CDR3 nucleotides read TGTGCCAGTAGTATCGGGGTGGGAAGCACAGATACGCAGTATTTT.

The chain recombines TRBV5-1 with TRBJ1-5; TRBD1 matches 7 bases. J was trimmed by 4 bases and V by 5 bases; bases with no gene match: 30. The CDR3 length is 22 residues. The germline V gene encodes CDR1 SGHRS and CDR2 YFSETQ. The CDR3 region is CASRKTYPWVRDRGPGNQPQHF. DNA for the CDR3: TGCGCCAGCAGAAAAACCTATCCCTGGGTCCGGGACAGAGGACCCGGAAATCAGCCCCAGCATTTT.